The TCR beta chain under discussion was sequenced for a study of cytomegalovirus exposure and HLA in healthy donors. About the study: Early released data had about 85 million unique TCRs, all coming from HLA-typed donors. Study-level findings and limits: Later on, analysis showed that most CMV-associated TCR beta chains appeared to be HLA-restricted. Near-uniform donor sequencing depth was presumed by presence/absence analyses.

In the PCR, 60 Vbeta and 13 Jbeta primers were used. The protocol was immunoSEQ multiplex PCR, while the TCRdb copy is restricted to in-frame clones and leaves out a portion. The profile shows about 120,000 clones, about 70% of them singletons. This clone was observed once. Its antigen is not identified. Material: PBMCs. This clonotype was sampled from a middle-aged woman in good health and CMV-seropositive.

The CDR3 bases are TGCGCCAGCAGTGGGAGCGGGGGATATACCTACGAGCAGTACTTC. Its translation is CASSGSGGYTYEQYF. V gene TRBV5-1 combines with J gene TRBJ2-7; TRBD2 aligns across 8 bases. The CDR3 spans 15 residues. Germline CDR1 SGHRS, CDR2 YFSETQ. Germline trimming cut 5 bases from V and 2 bases from J; bases unmatched to any gene: 9.